This T cell receptor (beta chain) is drawn from a study of T cells in Graves' hyperthyroidism and ophthalmopathy. The count of this clonotype is one. Since a much larger clone is just one base distant, this may be a read error. Trimming shortened V by 6 bases and J by 2 bases, and 14 bases separated the two germline ends. This CDR3 is 14 amino acids long. The germline gives CDR1 MNHEY, CDR2 SVGAGI. The source material, RNA transcripts, was used to amplify TCR beta CDR3 regions. First-round RT-PCR targeting the TCR CDR3 was performed with the HTBI primer set. TCRdb passed the multiplex PCR reads through MiXCR, listing each CDR3 protein once. The repertoire holds almost 600,000 distinct CDR3 sequences, with under 60% as singletons.

V usage is TRBV6-5 and J usage is TRBJ2-7; D call uncertain. This TCR derives from a woman aged 18-35 years with Graves' hyperthyroidism. The specimen sequenced was peripheral blood or thyroid tissue (not recorded which). CDR3 amino acids: CASSYTLSPYEQYF. The CDR3 DNA is TGTGCCAGCAGCTACACGTTGTCCCCCTACGAGCAGTACTTC.